The text below deals with one TCR beta chain. The antigen is undetermined. Described time point: week 3, after first cycle of checkpoint inhibitor. Samples come from before therapy and from week 3 after the first blockade cycle. DNA loading was fixed at about 340 ng for all bulk PBMC samples. Assay used: immunoSEQ multiplex PCR; TCRdb lists only in-frame clones, some missing. This table holds about 8,800 clones, 65% to 90% found once. In germline, CDR1 is SGDLS, CDR2 YYNGEE. The CDR3 sequence is 15 residues long. The V end was cut by 4 bases, the J end by 5 bases, with 18 bases between. This record comes from a study of blood T cell dynamics during melanoma immunotherapy. Study-wide background: First-line therapy was either pembrolizumab or nivolumab with ipilimumab for metastatic melanoma.

Study-wide findings and caveats: The study could not tell melanoma-specific clones from general immune activation.

The chain combines TRBV9 with TRBJ2-5, with D perhaps TRBD2 (6 bases). This receptor was obtained from a human donor with melanoma. Sequencing was performed on blood, taken from a patient treated with checkpoint blockade. The CDR3 loop reads CASSPPTGGRETQYF. The CDR3, as DNA: TGTGCCAGCAGCCCCCCAACCGGGGGACGGGAGACCCAGTACTTC.